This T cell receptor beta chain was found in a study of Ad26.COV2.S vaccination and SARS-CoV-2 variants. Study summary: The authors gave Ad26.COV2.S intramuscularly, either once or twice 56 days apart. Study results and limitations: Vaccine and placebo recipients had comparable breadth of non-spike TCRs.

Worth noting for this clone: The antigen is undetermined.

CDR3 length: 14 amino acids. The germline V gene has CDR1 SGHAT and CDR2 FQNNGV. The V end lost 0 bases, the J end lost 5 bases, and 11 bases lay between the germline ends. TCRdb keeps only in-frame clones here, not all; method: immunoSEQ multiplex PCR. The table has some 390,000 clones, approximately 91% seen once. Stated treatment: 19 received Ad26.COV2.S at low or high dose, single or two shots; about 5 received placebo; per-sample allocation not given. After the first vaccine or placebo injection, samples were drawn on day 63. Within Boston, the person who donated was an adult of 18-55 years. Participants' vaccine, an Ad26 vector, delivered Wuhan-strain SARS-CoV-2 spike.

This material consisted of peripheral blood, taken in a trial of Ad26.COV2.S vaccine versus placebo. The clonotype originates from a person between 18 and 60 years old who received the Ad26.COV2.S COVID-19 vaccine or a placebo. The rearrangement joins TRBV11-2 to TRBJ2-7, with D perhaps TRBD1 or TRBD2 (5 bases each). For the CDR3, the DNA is TGTGCCAGCAGCTTAGAGGGGGATTGGAACGAGCAGTACTTC. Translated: CASSLEGDWNEQYF. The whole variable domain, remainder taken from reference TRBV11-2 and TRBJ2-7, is EAGVAQSPRYKIIEKRQSVAFWCNPISGHATLYWYQQILGQGPKLLIQFQNNGVVDDSQLPKDRFSAERLKGVDSTLKIQPAKLEDSAVYLCASSLEGDWNEQYFGPGTRLTVT.